This T cell receptor beta chain was documented in a study of patients and donors after allogeneic stem cell transplantation. TCRdb passed the RT-PCR reads through MiXCR, listing each CDR3 protein once. The sample holds approximately 200,000 distinct CDR3 sequences, 35% to 45% seen once. The V and J ends lost 3 bases and 7 bases respectively, with 18 bases between them. CDR1 and CDR2 (germline): DFQATT, SNEGSKA (reference sequence). The CDR3 length is 15 residues. The sequenced sample consisted of blood, either unsorted or a sorted T cell fraction (not recorded which). The chain has TRBV20-1 and TRBJ1-4; D is unresolved. This clonotype was sampled from a human donor who was either an allogeneic HSCT recipient or a stem cell or donor lymphocyte infusion donor (not recorded which). It is not recorded whose cells these are; they may come from a transplant donor. The DNA of the CDR3 is TGCAGTGCTAGGACGGCAGGACGGTCGGGTGAAAAACTGTTTTTT. Amino acids: CSARTAGRSGEKLFF.